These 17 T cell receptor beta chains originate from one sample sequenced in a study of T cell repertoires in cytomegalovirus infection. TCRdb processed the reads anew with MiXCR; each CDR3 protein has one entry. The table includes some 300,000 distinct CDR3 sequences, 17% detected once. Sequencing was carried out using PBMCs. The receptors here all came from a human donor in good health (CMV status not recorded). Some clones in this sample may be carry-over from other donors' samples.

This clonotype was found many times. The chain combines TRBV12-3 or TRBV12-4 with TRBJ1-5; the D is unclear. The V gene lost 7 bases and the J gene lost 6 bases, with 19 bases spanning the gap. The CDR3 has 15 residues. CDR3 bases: TGTGCCAGCACCTTACAATATATGGTCGGTCAGCCCCAGCATTTT. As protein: CASTLQYMVGQPQHF.

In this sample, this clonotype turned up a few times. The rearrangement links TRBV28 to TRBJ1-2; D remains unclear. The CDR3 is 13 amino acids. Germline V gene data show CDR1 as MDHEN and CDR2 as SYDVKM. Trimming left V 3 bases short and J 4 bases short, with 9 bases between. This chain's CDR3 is CASSFKLGYGYTF. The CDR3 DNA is TGTGCCAGCAGTTTTAAACTCGGCTATGGCTACACCTTC.

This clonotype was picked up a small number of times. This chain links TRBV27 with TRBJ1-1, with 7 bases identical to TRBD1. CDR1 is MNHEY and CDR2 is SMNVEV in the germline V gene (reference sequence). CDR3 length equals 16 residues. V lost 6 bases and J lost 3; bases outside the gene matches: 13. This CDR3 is CASSPTRGRIDTEAFF. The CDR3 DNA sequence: TGTGCCAGCAGCCCGACGAGGGGGCGCATCGACACTGAAGCTTTCTTT.

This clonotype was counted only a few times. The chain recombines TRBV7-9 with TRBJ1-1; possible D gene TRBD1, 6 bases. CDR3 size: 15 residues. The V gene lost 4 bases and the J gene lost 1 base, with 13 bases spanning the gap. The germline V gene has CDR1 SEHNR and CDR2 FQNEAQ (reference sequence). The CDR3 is CASSWGGAGNTEAFF. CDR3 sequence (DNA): TGTGCCAGCAGCTGGGGGGGGGCGGGGAACACTGAAGCTTTCTTT.

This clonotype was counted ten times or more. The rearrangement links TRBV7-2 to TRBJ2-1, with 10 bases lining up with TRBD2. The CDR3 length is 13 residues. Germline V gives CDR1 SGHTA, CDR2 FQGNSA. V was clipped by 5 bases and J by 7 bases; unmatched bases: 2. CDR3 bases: TGTGCCAGCAGCCGGACTAGCGGTAATGAGCAGTTCTTC. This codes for CASSRTSGNEQFF.

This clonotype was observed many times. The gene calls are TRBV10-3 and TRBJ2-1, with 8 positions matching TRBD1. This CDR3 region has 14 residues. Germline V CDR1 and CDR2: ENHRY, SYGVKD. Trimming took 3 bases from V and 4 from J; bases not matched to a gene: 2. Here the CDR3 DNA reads TGTGCCATCAGTGATAACAGGGGGTACAATGAGCAGTTCTTC. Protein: CAISDNRGYNEQFF.

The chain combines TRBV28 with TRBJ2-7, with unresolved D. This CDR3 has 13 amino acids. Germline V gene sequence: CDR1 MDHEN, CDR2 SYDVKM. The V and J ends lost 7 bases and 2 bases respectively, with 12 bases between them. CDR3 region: CASTTSFAYEQYF. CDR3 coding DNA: TGTGCCAGCACCACATCTTTCGCCTACGAGCAGTACTTC.

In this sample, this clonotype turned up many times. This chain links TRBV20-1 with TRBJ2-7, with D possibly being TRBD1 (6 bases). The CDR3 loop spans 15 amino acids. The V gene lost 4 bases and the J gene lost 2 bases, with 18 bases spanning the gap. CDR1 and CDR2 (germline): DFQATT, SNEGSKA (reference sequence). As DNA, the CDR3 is TGCAGTGCTACTAACCGGGACACCGAAACCTACGAGCAGTACTTC. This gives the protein CSATNRDTETYEQYF.

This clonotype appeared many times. CDR3 region: CASSLGGGATNEKLFF. DNA of the CDR3: TGTGCCAGCAGCCTAGGGGGGGGAGCAACTAATGAAAAACTGTTTTTT. The chain links TRBV7-2 to TRBJ1-4; TRBD1 is a possible D gene (6 bases). The V gene's germline CDR1 is SGHTA and CDR2 FQGNSA. Trimming removed 5 bases from V and 0 bases from J, with 13 bases in between. The CDR3 spans 16 residues.

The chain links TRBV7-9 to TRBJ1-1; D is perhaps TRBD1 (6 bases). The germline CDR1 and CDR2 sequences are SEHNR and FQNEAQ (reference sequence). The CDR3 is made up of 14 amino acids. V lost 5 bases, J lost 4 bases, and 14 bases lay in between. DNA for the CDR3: TGTGCCAGCAGCCCCAGGACAGAGGGCACTGAAGCTTTCTTT. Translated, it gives CASSPRTEGTEAFF.

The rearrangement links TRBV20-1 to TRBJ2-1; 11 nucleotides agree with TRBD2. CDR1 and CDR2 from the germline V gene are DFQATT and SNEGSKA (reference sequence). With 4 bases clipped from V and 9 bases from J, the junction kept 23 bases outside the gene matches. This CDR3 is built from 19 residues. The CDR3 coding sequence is TGCAGTGCTATCGGCCTCCGCCGAGCCTACCTAGCGGGGGGTGTTGAGCAGTTCTTC. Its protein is CSAIGLRRAYLAGGVEQFF.

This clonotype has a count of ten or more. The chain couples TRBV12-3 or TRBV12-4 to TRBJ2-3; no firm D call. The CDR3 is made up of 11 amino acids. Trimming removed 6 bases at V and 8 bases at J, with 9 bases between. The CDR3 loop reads CASSGEVTQYF. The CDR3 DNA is TGTGCCAGCAGCGGCGAAGTTACGCAGTATTTT.

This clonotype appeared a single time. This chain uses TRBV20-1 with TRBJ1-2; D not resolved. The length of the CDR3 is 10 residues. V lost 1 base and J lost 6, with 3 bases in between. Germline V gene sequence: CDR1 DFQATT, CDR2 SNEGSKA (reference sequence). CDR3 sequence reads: CSARGNGYTF. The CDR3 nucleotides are TGCAGTGCTAGAGGGAATGGCTACACCTTC.

CDR3 loop: CASSYGHRGNQPQHF. The CDR3 nucleotides read TGTGCCAGCAGTTACGGTCACAGGGGGAATCAGCCCCAGCATTTT. The genes are TRBV6-2 or TRBV6-3 and TRBJ1-5; 8 bases line up with TRBD1. The CDR3 consists of 15 residues. V gave up 2 bases and J gave up 4 bases; unmatched junction bases: 4. Germline CDR1 is MNHEY and CDR2 is SVGEGT.

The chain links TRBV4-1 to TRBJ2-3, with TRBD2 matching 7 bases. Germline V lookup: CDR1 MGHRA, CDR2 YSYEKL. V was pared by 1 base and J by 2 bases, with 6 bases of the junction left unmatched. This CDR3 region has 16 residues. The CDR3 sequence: CASSQGSSGFTDTQYF. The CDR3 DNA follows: TGCGCCAGCAGCCAAGGGTCTAGCGGATTCACAGATACGCAGTATTTT.

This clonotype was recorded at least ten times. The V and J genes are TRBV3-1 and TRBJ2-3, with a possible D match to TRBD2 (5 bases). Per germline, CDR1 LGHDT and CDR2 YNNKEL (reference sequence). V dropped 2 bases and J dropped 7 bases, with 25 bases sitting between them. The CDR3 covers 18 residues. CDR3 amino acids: CASSQPGKRRAVVNTQYF. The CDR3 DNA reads TGTGCCAGCAGCCAACCCGGTAAGCGGCGGGCCGTAGTGAATACGCAGTATTTT.

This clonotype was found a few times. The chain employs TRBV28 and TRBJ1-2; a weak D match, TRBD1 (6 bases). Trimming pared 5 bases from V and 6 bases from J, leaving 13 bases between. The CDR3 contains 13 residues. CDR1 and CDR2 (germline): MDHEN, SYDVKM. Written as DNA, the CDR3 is TGTGCCAGCAGTCCCGGGACAAGGGATGGCTACACCTTC. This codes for CASSPGTRDGYTF.